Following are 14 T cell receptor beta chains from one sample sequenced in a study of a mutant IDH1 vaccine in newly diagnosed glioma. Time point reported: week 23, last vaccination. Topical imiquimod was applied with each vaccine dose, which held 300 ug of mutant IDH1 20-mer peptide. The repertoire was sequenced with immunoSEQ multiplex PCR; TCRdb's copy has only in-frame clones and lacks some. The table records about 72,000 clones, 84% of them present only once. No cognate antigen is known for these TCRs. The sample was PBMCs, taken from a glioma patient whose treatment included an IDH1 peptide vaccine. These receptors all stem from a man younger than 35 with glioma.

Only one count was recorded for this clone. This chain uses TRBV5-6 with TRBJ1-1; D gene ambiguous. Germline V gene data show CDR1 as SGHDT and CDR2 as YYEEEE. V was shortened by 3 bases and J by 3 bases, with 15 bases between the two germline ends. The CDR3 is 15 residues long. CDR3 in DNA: TGTGCCAGCAGCTCCTCAGGCGGTGGCTACACTGAAGCTTTCTTT. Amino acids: CASSSSGGGYTEAFF.

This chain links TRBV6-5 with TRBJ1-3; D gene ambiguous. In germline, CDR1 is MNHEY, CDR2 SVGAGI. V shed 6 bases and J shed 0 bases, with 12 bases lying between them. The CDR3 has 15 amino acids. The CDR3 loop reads CASRTHSLSGNTIYF. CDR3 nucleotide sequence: TGTGCCAGCAGGACCCACAGTCTCTCTGGAAACACCATATATTTT.

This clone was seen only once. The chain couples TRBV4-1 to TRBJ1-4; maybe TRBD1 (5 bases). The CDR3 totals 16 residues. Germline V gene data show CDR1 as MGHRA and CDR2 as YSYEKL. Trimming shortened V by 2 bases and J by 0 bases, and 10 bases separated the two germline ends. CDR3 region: CASSQRLQATNEKLFF. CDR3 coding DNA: TGCGCCAGCAGCCAACGTCTACAGGCAACTAATGAAAAACTGTTTTTT.

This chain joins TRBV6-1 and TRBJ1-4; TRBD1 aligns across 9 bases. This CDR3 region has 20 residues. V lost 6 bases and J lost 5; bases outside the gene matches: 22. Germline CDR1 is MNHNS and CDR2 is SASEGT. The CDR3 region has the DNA TGTGCCAGCAGCGAATGGACAGGGGCCACCAAACTCTATACGAATGAAAAACTGTTTTTT. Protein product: CASSEWTGATKLYTNEKLFF.

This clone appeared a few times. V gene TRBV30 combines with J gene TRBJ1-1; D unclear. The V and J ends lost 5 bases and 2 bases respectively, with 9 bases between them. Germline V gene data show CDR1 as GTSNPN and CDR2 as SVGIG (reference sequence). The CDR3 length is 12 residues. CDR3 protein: CAWDVANTEAFF. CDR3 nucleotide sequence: TGTGCCTGGGACGTAGCCAACACTGAAGCTTTCTTT.

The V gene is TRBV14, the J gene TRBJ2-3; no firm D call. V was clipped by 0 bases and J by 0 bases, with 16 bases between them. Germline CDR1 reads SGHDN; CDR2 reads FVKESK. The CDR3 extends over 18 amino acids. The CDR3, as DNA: TGTGCCAGCAGCCAAGATGTGAGACATTCCCACAGCACAGATACGCAGTATTTT. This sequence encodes CASSQDVRHSHSTDTQYF.

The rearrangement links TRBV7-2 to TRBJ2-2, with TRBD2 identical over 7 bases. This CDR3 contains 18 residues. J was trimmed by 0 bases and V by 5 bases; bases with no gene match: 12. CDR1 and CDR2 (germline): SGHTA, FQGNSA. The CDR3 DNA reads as TGTGCCAGCAGCACCAGCAGGAGCGGGGTCGCGAACACCGGGGAGCTGTTTTTT. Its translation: CASSTSRSGVANTGELFF. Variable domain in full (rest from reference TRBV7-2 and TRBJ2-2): GAGVSQSPSNKVTEKGKDVELRCDPISGHTALYWYRQSLGQGLEFLIYFQGNSAPDKSGLPSDRFSAERTGGSVSTLTIQRTQQEDSAVYLCASSTSRSGVANTGELFFGEGSRLTVL.

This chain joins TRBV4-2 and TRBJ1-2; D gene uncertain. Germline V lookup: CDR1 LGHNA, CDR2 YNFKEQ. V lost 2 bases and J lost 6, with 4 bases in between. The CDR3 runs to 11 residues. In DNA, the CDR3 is TGTGCCAGCAGCCAATTCGATGGCTACACCTTC. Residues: CASSQFDGYTF.

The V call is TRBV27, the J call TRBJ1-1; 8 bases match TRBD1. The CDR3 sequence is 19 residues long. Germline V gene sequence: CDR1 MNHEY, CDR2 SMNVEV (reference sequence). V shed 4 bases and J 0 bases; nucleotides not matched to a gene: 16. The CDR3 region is CASSSPGQGLQRMNTEAFF. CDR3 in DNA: TGTGCCAGCAGTTCTCCTGGACAGGGTTTACAACGCATGAACACTGAAGCTTTCTTT.

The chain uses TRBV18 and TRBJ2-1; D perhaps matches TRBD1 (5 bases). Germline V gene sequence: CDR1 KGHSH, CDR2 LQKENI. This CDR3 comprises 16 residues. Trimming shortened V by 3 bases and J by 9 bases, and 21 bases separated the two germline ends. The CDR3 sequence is CASSPTNRLPRGEQFF. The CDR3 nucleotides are TGTGCCAGCTCACCTACGAACCGGCTTCCAAGGGGTGAGCAGTTCTTC.

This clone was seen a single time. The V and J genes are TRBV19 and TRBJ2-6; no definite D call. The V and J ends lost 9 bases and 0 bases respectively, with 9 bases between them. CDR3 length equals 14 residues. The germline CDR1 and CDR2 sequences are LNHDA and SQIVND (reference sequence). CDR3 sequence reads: CASVDLSGANVLTF. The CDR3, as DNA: TGTGCCAGCGTGGACCTCTCTGGGGCCAACGTCCTGACTTTC.

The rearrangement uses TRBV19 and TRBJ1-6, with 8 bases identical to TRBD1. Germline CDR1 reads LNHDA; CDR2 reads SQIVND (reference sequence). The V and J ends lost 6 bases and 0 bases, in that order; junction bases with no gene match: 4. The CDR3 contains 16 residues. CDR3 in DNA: TGTGCCAGTAGGGACAGGGCGAGCTCCTATAATTCACCCCTCCACTTT. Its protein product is CASRDRASSYNSPLHF.

As DNA, the CDR3 is TGTGCCAGCAGCGACCGGGACGGCGGCTACGAGCAGTACTTC. Translated, it gives CASSDRDGGYEQYF. The rearrangement uses TRBV7-9 and TRBJ2-7; D is tentatively TRBD1 or TRBD2 (5 bases each). Between the trimmed V and J ends, which lost 5 bases and 3 bases, there was a span of 14 bases. CDR1 is SEHNR and CDR2 is FQNEAQ in the germline V gene (reference sequence). This CDR3 region has 14 residues.

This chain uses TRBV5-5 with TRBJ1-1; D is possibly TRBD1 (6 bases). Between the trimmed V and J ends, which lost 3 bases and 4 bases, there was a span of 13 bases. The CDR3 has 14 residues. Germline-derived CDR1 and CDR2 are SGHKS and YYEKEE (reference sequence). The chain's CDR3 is CASSWGRRGTEAFF. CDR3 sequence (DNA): TGTGCCAGCAGCTGGGGGCGCCGGGGCACTGAAGCTTTCTTT.